The 23 T cell receptor beta chains below all came from one sample that was sequenced in a study of tissue T cells after allogeneic stem cell transplantation. Sequencing was performed with immunoSEQ multiplex PCR; in TCRdb, only in-frame clones are kept and a portion is missing. The sample holds under 30,000 clones, around 70% seen once. The source material was tissue from the ileum, sampled at autopsy. These receptors were taken from a female donor over 55 with lung cancer.

This clone showed up just a few times. This chain's CDR3 is CAWVAWASGNTIYF. The CDR3, as DNA: TGTGCCTGGGTCGCGTGGGCCTCTGGAAACACCATATATTTT. This chain joins TRBV30 and TRBJ1-3; D not certain. CDR1 is GTSNPN and CDR2 is SVGIG in the germline V gene (reference sequence). The V and J ends lost 5 bases and 0 bases respectively, with 11 bases between them. CDR3 length: 14 amino acids.

The CDR3 loop reads CASSLQWGVSYEQYF. In DNA form, the CDR3 reads TGTGCCAGCAGCTTACAGTGGGGGGTTTCCTACGAGCAGTACTTC. The chain joins TRBV7-3 to TRBJ2-7; maybe TRBD2 (6 bases). The CDR3 length is 15 residues. Deletions cut 2 bases from V and 1 base from J, with 12 bases between. CDR1 and CDR2 (germline): SGHTA, FQGTGA.

The rearrangement joins TRBV5-5 to TRBJ2-7; 9 positions match TRBD1. CDR1 SGHKS and CDR2 YYEKEE come from the germline V gene (reference sequence). The CDR3 length is 17 residues. Trimming took 2 bases from V and 6 from J; bases not matched to a gene: 15. The DNA of the CDR3 is TGTGCCAGCAGCTTATACGGACGGGACAGGGCAATGGCCGAGCAGTACTTC. Amino acid sequence: CASSLYGRDRAMAEQYF.

The chain links TRBV5-4 to TRBJ1-1; D gene unclear. Germline V CDR1 and CDR2: SGHNT, YYREEE (reference sequence). V was cut by 3 bases and J by 3 bases, with 12 bases left in between. The CDR3 runs 14 residues. The CDR3 DNA reads TGTGCCAGCAGCTCCGAACGGCCGTACACTGAAGCTTTCTTT. Residues: CASSSERPYTEAFF.

V usage is TRBV4-2 and J usage is TRBJ2-7; tentatively, D is TRBD2 (7 bases). Germline CDR1 is LGHNA and CDR2 is YNFKEQ. The V end was cut by 1 base, the J end by 3 bases, with 25 bases between. The CDR3 extends over 19 amino acids. Here the CDR3 reads CASSQGGLAEDSRGYEQYF. CDR3 coding DNA: TGTGCCAGCAGCCAAGGGGGGCTAGCGGAAGATTCCAGAGGCTACGAGCAGTACTTC.

The rearrangement uses TRBV5-6 and TRBJ2-5; a weak D match, TRBD2 (6 bases). With 4 bases removed from V and 3 bases from J, the gap between germline ends came to 10 bases. The CDR3 loop spans 13 amino acids. CDR1 SGHDT and CDR2 YYEEEE come from the germline V gene. DNA of the CDR3: TGTGCCAGCAGCCCTCCGGGGGAAGAGACCCAGTACTTC. Translation gives CASSPPGEETQYF.

This sequence joins TRBV5-1 and TRBJ2-3; 9 positions match TRBD2. Trimming took 3 bases from V and 4 from J; bases not matched to a gene: 9. The CDR3 spans 16 residues. The germline CDR1 and CDR2 sequences are SGHRS and YFSETQ. The CDR3 loop reads CASSSRGAGGPDTQYF. CDR3 nucleotide sequence: TGCGCCAGCAGCTCTCGAGGGGCGGGGGGGCCAGATACGCAGTATTTT.

The chain combines TRBV6-5 with TRBJ2-7; D might be TRBD2 (6 bases). Germline lookup yields CDR1 MNHEY and CDR2 SVGAGI. This CDR3 region has 14 residues. V was cut by 8 bases and J by 2 bases, with 16 bases left in between. CDR3 loop: CASDDVWGAYEQYF. The DNA for the CDR3 is TGTGCCAGCGACGACGTCTGGGGGGCCTACGAGCAGTACTTC.

This clone has a handful of counts. This CDR3 is also generated by other DNA sequences in the sample. This chain uses TRBV19 with TRBJ2-7, with D possibly being TRBD1 (6 bases). Germline assignment: CDR1 LNHDA and CDR2 SQIVND (reference sequence). The V end lost 8 bases, the J end lost 2 bases, and 13 bases lay between the germline ends. CDR3 length: 13 amino acids. The CDR3 DNA is TGTGCCAGTGGGCCCGGGACAACCTACGAGCAGTACTTC. Protein product: CASGPGTTYEQYF.

The V call is TRBV7-2, the J call TRBJ1-2; D call uncertain. Per the germline V gene, CDR1 is SGHTA and CDR2 is FQGNSA. The germline V and J ends were trimmed by 3 bases and 2 bases, with 10 bases remaining between them. This CDR3 comprises 14 residues. The CDR3 here is CASSFNPGNYGYTF. CDR3 sequence (DNA): TGTGCCAGCAGCTTCAACCCGGGCAACTATGGCTACACCTTC. The entire variable domain, with the rest obtained from reference TRBV7-2 and TRBJ1-2, is as follows: GAGVSQSPSNKVTEKGKDVELRCDPISGHTALYWYRQSLGQGLEFLIYFQGNSAPDKSGLPSDRFSAERTGGSVSTLTIQRTQQEDSAVYLCASSFNPGNYGYTFGSGTRLTVV.

The chain recombines TRBV7-8 with TRBJ1-6; D is perhaps TRBD1 (5 bases). This CDR3 region has 16 residues. CDR1 SGHVS and CDR2 FQNEAQ come from the germline V gene. V was trimmed by 3 bases and J by 9 bases, leaving 18 bases between them. CDR3 sequence reads: CASSFYPQGNGSPLHF. The CDR3 DNA reads as TGTGCCAGCAGCTTCTATCCCCAGGGTAACGGTTCACCCCTCCACTTT.

The chain carries TRBV18 and TRBJ1-1; 12 nucleotides agree with TRBD1. There are 16 residues in the CDR3. The V segment lost 4 bases and the J segment 6 bases; nucleotides outside the gene matches: 9. Germline values: CDR1 KGHSH, CDR2 LQKENI. CDR3 residues: CASSRGTGGPQAEAFF. For the CDR3, the DNA is TGTGCCAGCTCACGGGGGACAGGGGGCCCCCAGGCTGAAGCTTTCTTT.

By sample share, this clone is medium-sized (0.01 to 0.1%). This rearrangement joins TRBV7-9 to TRBJ2-3, with 7 bases lining up with TRBD1. The CDR3 is made up of 14 amino acids. The germline CDR1 and CDR2 sequences are SEHNR and FQNEAQ (reference sequence). V gave up 8 bases and J gave up 5 bases; unmatched junction bases: 10. CDR3 sequence reads: CASHKPQGEDTQYF. The CDR3 nucleotides are TGTGCCAGCCACAAACCCCAGGGGGAAGATACGCAGTATTTT.

This chain connects TRBV2 to TRBJ1-1, with D unclear. Per germline, CDR1 SNHLY and CDR2 FYNNEI. This CDR3 is built from 14 residues. Trimming cost V 6 bases and J 2 bases, with 13 bases left between them. The CDR3 loop reads CASSYSGPNTEAFF. In DNA, the CDR3 is TGTGCCAGCAGCTATTCCGGCCCTAACACTGAAGCTTTCTTT.

V gene TRBV5-1 combines with J gene TRBJ1-1; D is perhaps TRBD1 (6 bases). The CDR3 has 16 amino acids. In germline, CDR1 is SGHRS, CDR2 YFSETQ. The V gene lost 3 bases and the J gene lost 1 base, with 16 bases spanning the gap. For the CDR3, the DNA is TGCGCCAGCAGCTCAGGGGAGGGAGGGTCGAACACTGAAGCTTTCTTT. Translated, it gives CASSSGEGGSNTEAFF.

The rearrangement links TRBV4-3 to TRBJ2-7; D may match TRBD1 or TRBD2 (6 bases each). The V gene lost 0 bases and the J gene lost 4 bases, with 16 bases spanning the gap. Germline CDR1 reads LGHNA; CDR2 reads YSLEER. The CDR3 covers 16 residues. CDR3 region: CASSQDTARGPYEQYF. The CDR3 region has the DNA TGCGCCAGCAGCCAAGATACCGCACGGGGGCCTTACGAGCAGTACTTC.

The CDR3 bases are TGTGCCTGGAGTGTTAGTAGCGGGGTATACAATGAGCAGTTCTTC. Translation gives CAWSVSSGVYNEQFF. The chain carries TRBV30 and TRBJ2-1, with 8 bases that match TRBD2. Germline V gives CDR1 GTSNPN, CDR2 SVGIG (reference sequence). The CDR3 loop spans 15 amino acids. V shed 0 bases, J shed 4 bases, and the junction held 5 bases outside the gene matches.

This chain connects TRBV14 to TRBJ2-3; unclear D gene. Germline-derived CDR1 and CDR2 are SGHDN and FVKESK. The V end lost 1 base, the J end lost 0 bases, and 8 bases lay between the germline ends. The CDR3 length is 15 residues. The CDR3 region is CASSQVGSSTDTQYF. Written as DNA, the CDR3 is TGTGCCAGCAGCCAAGTAGGGTCTAGCACAGATACGCAGTATTTT.

CDR3 residues: CASSLIAGGSTDTQYF. Written as DNA, the CDR3 is TGTGCCAGCAGCCTAATAGCGGGAGGAAGCACAGATACGCAGTATTTT. The V call is TRBV7-3, the J call TRBJ2-3; 10 nucleotides match TRBD2. Per the germline V gene, CDR1 is SGHTA and CDR2 is FQGTGA. The CDR3 is made up of 16 amino acids. V shed 5 bases and J 0 bases; nucleotides not matched to a gene: 5.

This clone appeared once. The genes are TRBV28 and TRBJ1-1; D possibly corresponds to TRBD1 (5 bases). Trimming took 6 bases from V and 6 from J, leaving 20 bases between them. Germline CDR1 and CDR2: MDHEN and SYDVKM. CDR3 length equals 15 residues. The CDR3 coding sequence is TGTGCCAGCAGCCCTCCGGGACGGCGAGGGGCTGAAGCTTTCTTT. Protein: CASSPPGRRGAEAFF.

The chain couples TRBV14 to TRBJ2-3; D could derive from TRBD1 or TRBD2 (7 bases each). V was shortened by 4 bases and J by 0 bases, with 14 bases between the two germline ends. The V gene's germline CDR1 is SGHDN and CDR2 FVKESK. The CDR3 extends over 16 amino acids. The DNA for the CDR3 is TGTGCCAGCAGCCTTCACAGGGGAGGGAGCACAGATACGCAGTATTTT. Amino acid sequence: CASSLHRGGSTDTQYF.

The chain is built from TRBV6-5 and TRBJ2-5; 9 bases are a match to TRBD2. The junction had 3 bases not matched to a gene; V was cut back by 5 bases and J by 2 bases. The CDR3 runs 14 residues. CDR1 is MNHEY and CDR2 is SVGAGI in the germline V gene. The CDR3 here is CASSRLAAQETQYF. The CDR3, as DNA: TGTGCCAGCAGTCGACTAGCGGCGCAAGAGACCCAGTACTTC.

This chain uses TRBV9 with TRBJ2-2; 16 nucleotides match TRBD2. Trimming took 4 bases from V and 8 from J; bases not matched to a gene: 14. The CDR3 spans 19 residues. From germline, CDR1 is SGDLS and CDR2 YYNGEE. CDR3 bases: TGTGCCAGCAGCACGCACCCCGGGACTAGCGGGGGGGCTCGGGGGGAGCTGTTTTTT. Translation: CASSTHPGTSGGARGELFF.